This entry lists 12 T cell receptor beta chains sequenced from one sample in a study of cytomegalovirus exposure and HLA in healthy donors. Vbeta (60) and Jbeta (13) primers were used in the PCR. TCRdb's table, derived via immunoSEQ multiplex PCR, lists solely in-frame clones and lacks some. The sample contains 95,000 to 120,000 clones, around 82% of which appear only once. The sequenced material came from PBMCs. All receptors come from a woman in her twenties or thirties in good health and CMV-seropositive.

The chain joins TRBV9 to TRBJ2-5; 8 nucleotides match TRBD2. V was clipped by 0 bases and J by 1 base; unmatched bases: 8. CDR1 and CDR2 (germline): SGDLS, YYNGEE. The CDR3 covers 17 residues. DNA of the CDR3: TGTGCCAGCAGCGTAGGGCCTACTAGCGGCGGCCAAGAGACCCAGTACTTC. Protein sequence: CASSVGPTSGGQETQYF.

The CDR3 sequence is CASSGGVFSYNEQFF. As DNA, the CDR3 is TGTGCCAGCAGCGGCGGGGTCTTCTCCTACAATGAGCAGTTCTTC. The chain carries TRBV7-9 and TRBJ2-1, with a weak D call TRBD2 (6 bases). Trimming removed 5 bases at V and 0 bases at J, with 11 bases between. The CDR3 runs to 15 residues. CDR1 is SEHNR and CDR2 is FQNEAQ in the germline V gene (reference sequence).

The chain employs TRBV6-5 and TRBJ2-7; 8 positions agree with TRBD1. From germline, CDR1 is MNHEY and CDR2 SVGAGI. The CDR3 spans 14 residues. V was pared by 8 bases and J by 2 bases, with 8 bases of the junction left unmatched. The CDR3 is CASHSGQETYEQYF. Written as DNA, the CDR3 is TGTGCCAGCCACTCGGGACAGGAGACCTACGAGCAGTACTTC.

The chain links TRBV16 to TRBJ1-5, with D perhaps matching TRBD1 (5 bases). CDR3 length: 15 residues. Germline-derived CDR1 and CDR2 are KGHSY and FQNENV. V was cut by 1 base and J by 3 bases, with 10 bases left in between. The CDR3 nucleotides are TGTGCCAGCAGCCAATTAAGACAGACCAATCAGCCCCAGCATTTT. It encodes CASSQLRQTNQPQHF.

V gene TRBV6-5 combines with J gene TRBJ1-1, with D possibly matching TRBD1 (6 bases). This CDR3 is 14 amino acids long. V was clipped by 5 bases and J by 5 bases, with 15 bases between them. The germline CDR1 and CDR2 sequences are MNHEY and SVGAGI. The CDR3 here is CASSHRAGGTEAFF. The CDR3 coding sequence is TGTGCCAGCAGTCACAGGGCCGGGGGGACTGAAGCTTTCTTT.

The chain uses TRBV10-2 and TRBJ2-7, with 7 bases matching TRBD1. The CDR3 extends over 16 amino acids. V trimming: 5 bases; J trimming: 0 bases; junction bases outside the gene matches: 10. Germline V gene sequence: CDR1 WSHSY, CDR2 SAAADI. CDR3 region: CASSMGQTWSSYEQYF. The DNA of the CDR3 is TGCGCCAGCAGTATGGGACAGACTTGGAGCTCCTACGAGCAGTACTTC.

J is TRBJ1-2 and V is TRBV15, with D possibly matching TRBD1 (6 bases). In germline, CDR1 is LNHNV, CDR2 YYDKDF (reference sequence). This CDR3 is 12 amino acids long. V shed 0 bases and J shed 9 bases, with 8 bases lying between them. Here the CDR3 reads CATSRDTGRYTF. Here the CDR3 DNA reads TGTGCCACCAGCAGAGACACAGGGCGCTACACCTTC.

CDR3 amino acids: CASSAQESYGYTF. CDR3 DNA sequence: TGTGCCAGCAGCGCGCAGGAATCCTATGGCTACACCTTC. The chain links TRBV6-5 to TRBJ1-2, with no clear D. The CDR3 sequence is 13 residues long. Germline CDR1 is MNHEY and CDR2 is SVGAGI. V was cut by 6 bases and J by 4 bases, with 12 bases left in between.

This clone has a handful of counts. This chain joins TRBV5-1 and TRBJ1-5, with no clear D. The germline V gene encodes CDR1 SGHRS and CDR2 YFSETQ. V was pared by 0 bases and J by 1 base, with 8 bases between. The CDR3 has 15 residues. CDR3 sequence: CASSLAGSSNQPQHF. DNA of the CDR3: TGCGCCAGCAGCTTGGCCGGGTCGAGCAATCAGCCCCAGCATTTT.

The chain combines TRBV13 with TRBJ1-6; TRBD1 matches at 9 bases. Trimming took 2 bases from V and 10 from J; bases not matched to a gene: 12. There are 17 residues in the CDR3. Germline values: CDR1 PRHDT, CDR2 FYEKMQ (reference sequence). CDR3: CASSLTGTGSQRSPLHF. The CDR3 coding sequence is TGTGCCAGCAGCTTAACCGGGACAGGGAGTCAAAGGTCACCCCTCCACTTT.

In this sample, this clone turned up a few times. The chain couples TRBV12-5 to TRBJ1-1, with 8 bases aligning to TRBD1. Trimming at V came to 2 bases and at J to 1 base, leaving 6 bases not matched to a gene. This CDR3 spans 16 amino acids. Germline V lookup: CDR1 LGHNT, CDR2 FRNRAP. CDR3 sequence reads: CASGLMVGQGNTEAFF. The CDR3 DNA follows: TGTGCTAGTGGTTTGATGGTAGGACAGGGGAACACTGAAGCTTTCTTT.

The J gene is TRBJ2-2, the V gene TRBV14; 8 bases line up with TRBD2. CDR1 and CDR2 from the germline V gene are SGHDN and FVKESK. The V segment lost 4 bases and the J segment 6 bases; nucleotides outside the gene matches: 10. This CDR3 has 16 residues. The chain's CDR3 is CASSRPGLVFSGELFF. For the CDR3, the DNA is TGTGCCAGCAGCCGTCCGGGACTAGTTTTTTCCGGGGAGCTGTTTTTT.